This is a list of T cell receptor beta chains from one sample in a study of shared clonotypes between healthy human individuals. TCRdb keeps only in-frame clones here, not all; method: immunoSEQ multiplex PCR. This table holds about 490,000 clones, roughly four fifths found once. Sequencing was done on a sample of PBMCs. All receptors derive from a woman between 40 and 50 years old in good health. Some clones in this sample may be carry-over from other donors' samples. CDR3s include the opening cysteine and the closing phenylalanine or tryptophan.

v_gene	j_gene	CDR3aa
TRBV29-1	TRBJ1-4	CSVDSGTAANEKLFF
TRBV18	TRBJ1-4	CASSHGAEDEKLFF
TRBV11-1	TRBJ2-1	CASSLSGLVYGEQFF
TRBV25-1	TRBJ2-5	CASSERGREQYF
TRBV2	TRBJ1-3	CASSEEQGPHSGNTIYF
TRBV19	TRBJ1-1	CASSIYSVNTEAFF
TRBV29-1	TRBJ2-7	CSVAGTASYEQYF
TRBV7-2	TRBJ2-3	CASSLGGGAADTQYF
TRBV25-1	TRBJ1-5	CASSEGGAGNQPQHF
TRBV7-9	TRBJ2-4	CASSSVWGENIQYF
TRBV14	TRBJ2-5	CASSQGYQNKGETQYF
TRBV29-1	TRBJ1-1	CSVAARGREAFF
TRBV6-4	TRBJ1-2	CASSDVGPLKLFF
TRBV7-2	TRBJ2-7	CASSLTGTVSYEQYF
TRBV28	TRBJ2-7	CASRPVTGTYEQYF
TRBV29-1	TRBJ1-2	CSVEDRRVGGYTF
TRBV7-9	TRBJ2-5	CASSLALGQGMSVETQYF
TRBV28	TRBJ2-3	CASSPGGRGTDTQYF
TRBV30	TRBJ2-1	CAWSVGGVYNEQFF
TRBV25-1	TRBJ1-1	CASSRRGTEAFF
TRBV25-1	TRBJ1-2	CASSATGGTWGYTF
TRBV19	TRBJ1-4	CASSTGQIPTNEKLFF
TRBV6-6	TRBJ1-5	CASSYIGAQPQHF
TRBV28	TRBJ2-4	CASSLTFVAKNIQYF
TRBV9	TRBJ2-5	CASSSPSGTIRETQYF
TRBV6-4	TRBJ2-3	CASSDWTGQAPGGDLGTDTQYF
TRBV6-5	TRBJ1-3	CASSYSIPGSGNTIYF
TRBV11-1	TRBJ2-7	CASSLGSYEQYF
TRBV6-1	TRBJ2-4	CASSDQREVGGLAKNIQYF
TRBV21-1	TRBJ2-7	CASSTYLWGQGQGEQYF
TRBV18	TRBJ1-2	CASSPGVGNYGYTF
TRBV30	TRBJ2-5	CARRSDTQETQYF
TRBV28	TRBJ2-6	CASSFTGTARNRGANVLTF
TRBV10-2	TRBJ2-5	CASTQQGETQYF
TRBV30	TRBJ2-1	CAWSPGTSGNNEQFF
TRBV7-9	TRBJ1-3	CASSLGVSGNTIYF
TRBV19	TRBJ2-5	CASSMDVTGGPGETQYF
TRBV30	TRBJ1-5	CAWTHPGPSQPQHF
TRBV4-1	TRBJ2-1	CASSPPGLAGPYEQFF
TRBV11-2	TRBJ1-2	CASSSLGGGYTF
TRBV10-3	TRBJ2-2	CAISEPNDARGGELFF
TRBV2	TRBJ1-2	CASSASPFYGYTF